This record looks at one T cell receptor beta chain sequence and its context. The CDR3 extends over 14 amino acids. The J segment lost 5 bases and the V segment lost 3 bases, leaving 7 bases of the junction unmatched. Germline CDR1 reads LNHDA; CDR2 reads SQIVND (reference sequence). The sample belongs to a study of blood T cell repertoires in COVID-19. Profiling relied on immunoSEQ multiplex PCR, and the TCRdb table lists in-frame clones only, not all of them. The table lists roughly 280,000 clones, approximately 89% of them singletons. Sequenced: PBMCs or T cells enriched from blood (not recorded which). The chain links TRBV19 to TRBJ2-7; the match to TRBD1 covers 7 bases. This clonotype was obtained from a man in his forties or fifties who had been exposed to COVID-19. This chain's CDR3 is CASSIAPTGNEQYF. The CDR3 DNA reads as TGTGCCAGTAGTATCGCCCCGACAGGGAACGAGCAGTACTTC.